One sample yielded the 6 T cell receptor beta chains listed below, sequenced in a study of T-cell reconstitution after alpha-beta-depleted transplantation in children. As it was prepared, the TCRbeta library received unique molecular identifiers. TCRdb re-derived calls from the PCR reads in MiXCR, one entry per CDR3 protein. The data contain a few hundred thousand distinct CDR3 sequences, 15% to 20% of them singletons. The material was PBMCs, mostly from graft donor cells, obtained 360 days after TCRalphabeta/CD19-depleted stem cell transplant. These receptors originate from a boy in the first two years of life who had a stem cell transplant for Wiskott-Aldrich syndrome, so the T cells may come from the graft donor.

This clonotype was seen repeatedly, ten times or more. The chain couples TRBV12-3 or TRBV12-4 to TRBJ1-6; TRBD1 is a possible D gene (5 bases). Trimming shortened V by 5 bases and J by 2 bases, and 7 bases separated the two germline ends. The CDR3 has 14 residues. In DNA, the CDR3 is TGTGCCAGCAGTCTGACAGCCTATAATTCACCCCTCCACTTT. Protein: CASSLTAYNSPLHF.

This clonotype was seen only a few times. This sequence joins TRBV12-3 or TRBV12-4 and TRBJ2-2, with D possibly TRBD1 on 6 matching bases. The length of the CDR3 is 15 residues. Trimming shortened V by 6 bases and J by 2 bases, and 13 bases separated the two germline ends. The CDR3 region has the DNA TGTGCCAGCAGCCTAAGACAGGAAAACACCGGGGAGCTGTTTTTT. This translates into CASSLRQENTGELFF.

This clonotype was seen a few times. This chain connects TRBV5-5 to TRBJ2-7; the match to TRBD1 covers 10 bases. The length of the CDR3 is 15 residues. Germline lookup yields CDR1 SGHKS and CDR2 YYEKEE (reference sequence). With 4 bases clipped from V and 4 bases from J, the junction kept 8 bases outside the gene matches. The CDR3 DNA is TGTGCCAGCAGCCGATCCGGGACAGGGGTTTACGAGCAGTACTTC. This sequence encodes CASSRSGTGVYEQYF. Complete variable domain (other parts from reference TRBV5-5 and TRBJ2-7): DAGVTQSPTHLIKTRGQQVTLRCSPISGHKSVSWYQQVLGQGPQFIFQYYEKEERGRGNFPDRFSARQFPNYSSELNVNALLLGDSALYLCASSRSGTGVYEQYFGPGTRLTVT.

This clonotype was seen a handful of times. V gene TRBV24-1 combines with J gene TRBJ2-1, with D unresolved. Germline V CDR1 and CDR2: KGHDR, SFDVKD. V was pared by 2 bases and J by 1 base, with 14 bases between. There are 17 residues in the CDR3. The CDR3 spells CATSDYVGDPSYNEQFF. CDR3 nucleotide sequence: TGTGCCACCAGTGATTACGTAGGAGACCCTTCCTACAATGAGCAGTTCTTC.

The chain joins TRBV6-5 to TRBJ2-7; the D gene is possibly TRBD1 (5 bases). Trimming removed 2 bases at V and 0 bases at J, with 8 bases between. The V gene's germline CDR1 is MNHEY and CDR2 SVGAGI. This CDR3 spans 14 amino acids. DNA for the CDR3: TGTGCCAGCAGTTACGGACACCTCTCCTACGAGCAGTACTTC. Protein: CASSYGHLSYEQYF.

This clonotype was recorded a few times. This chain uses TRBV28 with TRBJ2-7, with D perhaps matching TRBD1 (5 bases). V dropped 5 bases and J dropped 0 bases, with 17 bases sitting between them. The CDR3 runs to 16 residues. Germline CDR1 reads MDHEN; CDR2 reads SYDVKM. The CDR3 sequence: CASSPVSSDNSYEQYF. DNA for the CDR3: TGTGCCAGCAGTCCCGTAAGCTCGGACAACTCCTACGAGCAGTACTTC.